The entry below describes one TCR beta chain. Its antigen is still unknown. The sample belongs to a study of monozygotic twins with inflammatory bowel disease. Regarding the study as a whole: In patient repertoires, differing immunosuppressive treatments may have added some variability. The data did not back a single strong IBD-associated clonotype or signal.

Germline CDR1 and CDR2: DFQATT and SNEGSKA (reference sequence). CDR3 length: 14 amino acids. After re-calling the 5' RACE reads, TCRdb lists one entry per CDR3 protein, DNA absent. The sample holds about 41,000 distinct CDR3 sequences. Someone took a roughly 2.7 ml blood sample from each of the donors. The clonotype originates from a human donor with ulcerative colitis or Crohn's disease, or a healthy co-twin of an affected twin (not recorded which). This chain uses TRBV20-1 with TRBJ1-1; TCRdb selects TRBD1, and the lack of DNA leaves this call unchecked. The sequencing sample was made of blood. The CDR3 loop reads CSARGQGFVTEAFF.